Listed below are T cell receptor beta chains from one sample, sequenced in a study of T-cell memory formation after mild COVID-19. TCRdb processed the 5' RACE reads anew with MiXCR; each CDR3 protein has one entry. This repertoire shows 180,000 or so distinct CDR3 sequences, around 10% found once; its top ten account for less than 4%. Material: PBMCs or a T cell subset sorted from them (not recorded which). The receptors were sampled from a man younger than 30 who had mild COVID-19 (a few samples of this study predate the infection). Cell type and time point are not known. Each CDR3 is given with its conserved first and last residue. The D gene is left open where the match is weak. The size of a clone is reported for some rows only, either as once, few or many, or as a class for expanded clones.

NA few TRBJ2-7 TRBV2 TGTGCCAGCATGGGCCCCTTGACCGAGCAGTACTTC CASMGPLTEQYF
TRBD1 few TRBJ2-1 TRBV7-2 TGTGCCAGCGAACGAGGGACAGGGCCGACTGAGCAGTTCTTC CASERGTGPTEQFF
NA NA TRBJ1-3 TRBV12-3/TRBV12-4 TGTGCCAGCAGTCTGACGGATTCCTCTGGAAACACCATATATTTT CASSLTDSSGNTIYF
NA NA TRBJ2-7 TRBV9 TGTGCCAGCAGCGTAGATGGGGGAGCAGCCTACGAGCAGTACTTC CASSVDGGAAYEQYF
NA few TRBJ1-5 TRBV7-8 TGTGCCAGCAGCCCCCTATGGGATAGCAATCAGCCCCAGCATTTT CASSPLWDSNQPQHF
NA NA TRBJ1-1 TRBV10-3 TGTGCCATCAGTGTAGCAGGCGGGGGGGCTGAAGCTTTCTTT CAISVAGGGAEAFF
TRBD1 once TRBJ2-3 TRBV10-3 TGTGCCATCAGTGAGTCGAGGGGGCCGCGCACAGATACGCAGTATTTT CAISESRGPRTDTQYF
NA few TRBJ2-3 TRBV5-1 TGCGCCAGCAGCCCCTCAGACACAGATACGCAGTATTTT CASSPSDTDTQYF
TRBD2 NA TRBJ2-4 TRBV5-1 TGCGCCAGCAGCTTGGGTCAAGGACTAGCTGTAAGCATTCAGTACTTC CASSLGQGLAVSIQYF
NA many TRBJ1-1 TRBV15 TGTGCCACCAGCAGACGAGGAACGCCTGACGTTTTCTTT CATSRRGTPDVFF
NA many TRBJ1-4 TRBV5-5 TGTGCCAGCAGCTTGACGGCAGGGATCTATGAAAAACTGTTTTTT CASSLTAGIYEKLFF
NA few TRBJ2-3 TRBV4-2 TGTGCCAGCAGCCAAGACAGGGGTCCGACAGATACGCAGTATTTT CASSQDRGPTDTQYF
NA few TRBJ2-2 TRBV19 TGTGCCAGTACCAAGAGGTATGGTGGCACCGGGGAGCTGTTTTTT CASTKRYGGTGELFF
NA NA TRBJ2-1 TRBV7-2 TGTGCCAGCAGCTTAGTGGGGCGGGGCAATGAGCAGTTCTTC CASSLVGRGNEQFF
TRBD1 many TRBJ2-2 TRBV4-1 TGCGCCAGTGGGACAGTTTACCCCGGGGAGCTGTTTTTT CASGTVYPGELFF
TRBD1 NA TRBJ2-5 TRBV11-2 TGTGCCAGCAGCTCCAAGGCGGACAGGGGTTTATCGGGAGAGACCCAGTACTTC CASSSKADRGLSGETQYF
NA few TRBJ1-3 TRBV29-1 TGCAGCGTGGGGGGACAACACTCTGGAAACACCATATATTTT CSVGGQHSGNTIYF
NA NA TRBJ1-4 TRBV7-2 TGTGCCAGCAGCTTAATGTCGCCCGGCGGGTCTAATGAAAAACTGTTTTTT CASSLMSPGGSNEKLFF
NA many TRBJ2-2 TRBV5-1 TGCGCCAGCAGCTTGGACCCGGGGGACACCGGGGAGCTGTTTTTT CASSLDPGDTGELFF
NA many TRBJ1-3 TRBV12-3/TRBV12-4 TGTGCCAGCAGGGCAGACGGAAGCTCTGGAAACACCATATATTTT CASRADGSSGNTIYF
TRBD1 few TRBJ2-2 TRBV5-1 TGCGCCAGCTCTCCGGGACAGGGTACCGGGGAGCTGTTTTTT CASSPGQGTGELFF
NA NA TRBJ2-3 TRBV6-5 TGTGCCAGCAGTTACTCGTCCTCACCCCCAGATACGCAGTATTTT CASSYSSSPPDTQYF
TRBD1 NA TRBJ1-6 TRBV9 TGTGCCAGCAGCTGGGGACAGTTGGATTCACCCCTCCACTTT CASSWGQLDSPLHF
TRBD1 NA TRBJ2-3 TRBV2 TGTGCCAGCAGCGGACAGGGGTTAGCTACGCAGTATTTT CASSGQGLATQYF
TRBD1 few TRBJ2-2 TRBV7-3 TGTGCCAGCAGATTGGACAGGGACTCCGGGGAGCTGTTTTTT CASRLDRDSGELFF
NA NA TRBJ1-4 TRBV5-1 TGCGCCAGCAGCTTTTCCGTCCAGGGCGGTAGTGAAAAACTGTTTTTT CASSFSVQGGSEKLFF
TRBD2 NA TRBJ2-1 TRBV12-3/TRBV12-4 TGTGCCAGCAGTGCTCCCTGGACTAGCGGGGGGCTCGACAATGAGCAGTTCTTC CASSAPWTSGGLDNEQFF
TRBD2 NA TRBJ2-3 TRBV6-5 TGTGCCAGCAGTTACCGACGAGGCAAGAAAAGCGGGGGCCGAACAGATACGCAGTATTTT CASSYRRGKKSGGRTDTQYF
TRBD1 NA TRBJ1-4 TRBV6-6 TGTGCCAGCAGTTACTCGTTTTCAGGGGGCGTCTGGGATGAAAAACTGTTTTTT CASSYSFSGGVWDEKLFF
NA NA TRBJ1-4 TRBV5-1 TGCGCCAGCAGCTCGGGGGGGGAGGAAAAACTGTTTTTT CASSSGGEEKLFF
NA few TRBJ1-5 TRBV19 TGTGCCAGTACGGACAGAAGGAATCAGCCCCAGCATTTT CASTDRRNQPQHF
TRBD1 NA TRBJ1-2 TRBV20-1 TGCAGTGGCATAGACAGGGGGAACTATGGCTACACCTTC CSGIDRGNYGYTF
NA few TRBJ1-2 TRBV12-3/TRBV12-4 TGTGCCAGCAGTTCGAAGACGACAGGACCTCCTGGCTACACCTTC CASSSKTTGPPGYTF
NA NA TRBJ2-3 TRBV20-1 TGCAGTGCTGCGGGTCGCGAGTCTAGCACAGATACGCAGTATTTT CSAAGRESSTDTQYF
NA few TRBJ1-6 TRBV4-3 TGCGCCAGCAGCCAAGATCCTCGGGTGGGGAATTCACCCCTCCACTTT CASSQDPRVGNSPLHF
NA few TRBJ1-3 TRBV4-3 TGCGCCAGCAGCAGGGGCCACTCTGGAAACACCATATATTTT CASSRGHSGNTIYF
TRBD2 NA TRBJ2-1 TRBV20-1 TGCAGTGTTGCGGGGGGGCTAGATGAGCAGTTCTTC CSVAGGLDEQFF
TRBD1 NA TRBJ2-2 TRBV10-3 TGTGCCATCGGGACAGCCCTTTACACCGGGGAGCTGTTTTTT CAIGTALYTGELFF
TRBD1 NA TRBJ1-1 TRBV7-2 TGTGCCAGCAGCCAGAGGGACAGGGAAAAGAACACTGAAGCTTTCTTT CASSQRDREKNTEAFF
NA many TRBJ2-2 TRBV10-3 TGTGCCACCATGTGGACAGTGGACACCGGGGAGCTGTTTTTT CATMWTVDTGELFF
TRBD1 many TRBJ2-1 TRBV10-3 TGTGCCAGTGCGCCCGACAGGGCCACCTACAATGAGCAGTTCTTC CASAPDRATYNEQFF
NA many TRBJ1-6 TRBV7-7 TGTGCTAGCAGCTTAGAGGCTTCTTCACCCCTCCACTTT CASSLEASSPLHF
NA NA TRBJ1-2 TRBV12-3/TRBV12-4 TGTGCCAGCAGTTGGGACGTGGCTAACTATGGCTACACCTTC CASSWDVANYGYTF
NA NA TRBJ1-1 TRBV6-6 TGTGCCAGCAGCCCCGACGGGAACACTGAAGCTTTCTTT CASSPDGNTEAFF
NA few TRBJ1-1 TRBV14 TGTGCCAGCAGCCAAGACTGGGTCCAACCGAGGGCTTTCTTT CASSQDWVQPRAFF
NA many TRBJ1-1 TRBV4-1 TGCGCCAGCAGCCAGCCCACCCGGCGGCAGGGGAGGGACACTGAAGCTTTCTTT CASSQPTRRQGRDTEAFF
NA NA TRBJ1-2 TRBV19 TGTGCCAGTAGTATAGATCGGGGAAATGATTATGGCTACACCTTC CASSIDRGNDYGYTF
NA NA TRBJ2-5 TRBV6-2/TRBV6-3 TGTGCCAGCAGGAGGCTCCGGGACCAGTACTTC CASRRLRDQYF
NA few TRBJ1-2 TRBV20-1 TGCAGTGCTAGAGATGCCGCGATCTATGGCTACACCTTC CSARDAAIYGYTF
TRBD2 once TRBJ2-3 TRBV20-1 TGCAGTGCTAGAGATGGGCGGGGGGGCCCCTATACGCAGTATTTT CSARDGRGGPYTQYF
NA NA TRBJ1-2 TRBV12-5 TGTGCTAGTGGTTTTGAATCGGACTATGGCTACACCTTC CASGFESDYGYTF
NA few TRBJ1-2 TRBV20-1 TGCAGTGCTAGAGATCGGACAGCCGGGGGGTATGGCTACACCTTC CSARDRTAGGYGYTF
NA many TRBJ1-3 TRBV25-1 TGTGCCAGCAGCCCCGGCCATACTGGAAACACCATATATTTT CASSPGHTGNTIYF
TRBD1 many TRBJ1-4 TRBV5-1 TGCGCCAGCAGCCCGCTGACAGGGATTGAGGAAAAACTGTTTTTT CASSPLTGIEEKLFF
TRBD1 many TRBJ1-5 TRBV11-2 TGTGCCAGCAGCTCCACAGGGGCCCGTGGGCAGCCCCAGCATTTT CASSSTGARGQPQHF
NA few TRBJ2-6 TRBV2 TGTGCCAGCGGTGGGGACATCTCTGGGGCCAACGTCCTGACTTTC CASGGDISGANVLTF